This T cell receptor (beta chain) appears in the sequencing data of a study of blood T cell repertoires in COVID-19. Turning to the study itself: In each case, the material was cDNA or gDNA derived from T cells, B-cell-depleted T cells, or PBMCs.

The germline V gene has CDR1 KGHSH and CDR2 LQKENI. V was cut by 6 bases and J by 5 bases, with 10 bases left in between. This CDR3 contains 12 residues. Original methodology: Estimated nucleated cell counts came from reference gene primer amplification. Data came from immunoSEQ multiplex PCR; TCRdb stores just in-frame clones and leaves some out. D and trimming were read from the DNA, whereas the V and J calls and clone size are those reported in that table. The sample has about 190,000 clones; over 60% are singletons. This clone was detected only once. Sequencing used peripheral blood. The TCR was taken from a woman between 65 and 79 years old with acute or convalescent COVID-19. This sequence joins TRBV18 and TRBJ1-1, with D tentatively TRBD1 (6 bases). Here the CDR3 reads CASSQGSTEAFF. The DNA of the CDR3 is TGTGCCAGCTCCCAGGGGTCGACTGAAGCTTTCTTT.